This T cell receptor (beta chain) comes out of a study of T cells in Graves' hyperthyroidism and ophthalmopathy (dated by TCRdb to about 2019). In the study overall: Peripheral blood samples were taken at the time of initial diagnosis, prior to any treatment. TCR V-J signatures able to tell the groups apart were searched for in a discovery cohort of more than 90 patients, of whom fewer than 45 had Graves' ophthalmopathy and roughly 58 had stable Graves' hyperthyroidism. Whether ophthalmopathy could be predicted prospectively was tested in an independent validation cohort made up of under 20 hyperthyroidism patients plus 17 patients who later progressed to ophthalmopathy. The 95 to 100 discovery patients were randomly divided into training and test sets at a 7:3 ratio. In roughly six Graves' hyperthyroidism patients, the study also compared T-cell repertoires from thyroid tissue with T-cell repertoires from blood. Once sampling was done, hyperthyroidism patients were given methimazole at a starting dose of 30 mg daily, whereas ophthalmopathy patients were given high-dose intravenous methylprednisolone. The paper describes TCR Vbeta CDR3 sequencing of 130 to 150 peripheral blood samples, made up of some 42 ophthalmopathy patients, over 70 hyperthyroidism patients and approximately 17 progressor patients. What the authors observed across the whole study: In validation, the model predicted progression to ophthalmopathy with just under 71% sensitivity and about 73% specificity, a median of about six months before onset. A model built on a 13 V-J signature distinguished ophthalmopathy from stable hyperthyroidism, reaching around 87% sensitivity and under 84% specificity in cross-validation and 80%/75% in testing. No statistical method was used to set the sample size in advance, and investigators knew the group allocation. Most expanded thyroid clonotypes (frequency above 0.001) were also detected in blood, a finding suggesting that blood repertoires may reflect thyroid immune responses.

This clonotype was detected a few times. This receptor's antigen is unknown. No much larger clone exists at a distance of one base, and base qualities are not known. Moderately to severely active disease, a Clinical Activity Score of at least 3, a NOSPECS grade of at least 4, and a duration under 3 months were present in ophthalmopathy patients. Patients with uncontrolled infections, other autoimmune diseases, pregnancy or lactation were excluded. Diagnoses relied on clinical symptoms, serum thyroxine and TRAb, thyroid ultrasound and orbital computed tomography. Ficoll-Paque density gradient centrifugation was used to isolate PBMCs from about 9 ml of fresh peripheral blood. Total RNA was extracted with Trizol reagent, and quality was checked on an Agilent 2100 Bioanalyzer. The TCR beta CDR3 regions were amplified from the RNA transcripts. The TCR CDR3 was subjected to a first round of RT-PCR using the HTBI primer set and the Qiagen OneStep RT-PCR kit. Libraries were constructed in a second round of multiplex PCR, after which size selection and purification were performed. Sequencing of the libraries was done on an Illumina HiSeq2000 using paired-end 100 bp reads. As for how the authors treated the data: SOAPnuke was used to process the raw data, throwing out any read that contained adapters or uncalled bases, had a mean Phred below 15, or lacked an exact constant-primer or identifier match. High-quality paired reads were merged with COPE v1.2.5, and unique nucleotide sequences were defined as clonotypes. MiTCR v1.1 was used to align clonotypes to the IMGT TRBV, TRBD and TRBJ reference segments. The analysis was restricted to V-J combinations with a frequency above 0.0001, which together covered 98% to 99.2% of the repertoires. A TCS score was defined as the ratio of F50 (clonal expansion) to E x V (chaos), with BLOSUM62-based TCRdist applied between CDR3 peptides within each V-J. Welch's t-statistics and random forest reduced roughly 500 V-J features to 13, which were used in a naive Bayes classifier (R e1071). The public reads were run again by TCRdb, first through fastp at Q25 and then through MiXCR, and only productive beta chains were kept. Each CDR3 protein gets just one entry, which takes the most common genes and DNA from the rows behind it. These V and J calls originate from TCRdb's pipeline instead of the authors' own analysis. The sample table lists hundreds of thousands of distinct CDR3 sequences, 22% of them with a count of one. About 49% of the sample is taken by the ten largest.

In the germline V gene, CDR1 corresponds to SGHDN and CDR2 to FVKESK. The junction shows trimming of 5 bases on V and 9 bases on J, and the gene matches do not reach 7 bases of it. The CDR3 numbers 13 residues from cysteine through phenylalanine. The read is trimmed to its CDR3 DNA, 39 bases read in frame from base 1. The origin of this receptor is a woman aged 70-85 years with Graves' ophthalmopathy. The receptor chain draws on TRBV14 and TRBJ2-1, and TRBD2 matches 7 of the central bases. Sequencing was performed on blood. The CDR3 protein sequence reads: CASSAYWEGEQFF. The DNA sequence reads TGTGCCAGCAGCGCGTATTGGGAGGGTGAGCAGTTCTTC.